This T cell receptor (beta chain) was captured by sequencing in a study of cytomegalovirus exposure and HLA in healthy donors. The PCR contained 60 Vbeta and 13 Jbeta primers. Assay used: immunoSEQ multiplex PCR; TCRdb lists only in-frame clones, some missing. The table includes 100,000 or so clones, about two thirds detected once. V lost 0 bases, J lost 5 bases, and 4 bases stayed unmatched. This CDR3 has 15 residues. Per the germline V gene, CDR1 is SGDLS and CDR2 is YYNGEE. What was sequenced was PBMCs. The V and J genes are TRBV9 and TRBJ2-1, with 8 bases lining up with TRBD2. This receptor was identified in a woman aged 25-40 years in good health and CMV-seropositive. The CDR3 loop is CASSVEAGEDNEQFF. CDR3 DNA sequence: TGTGCCAGCAGCGTAGAAGCGGGGGAGGACAATGAGCAGTTCTTC. The variable domain in full, with the rest retrieved from reference TRBV9 and TRBJ2-1, is DSGVTQTPKHLITATGQRVTLRCSPRSGDLSVYWYQQSLDQGLQFLIQYYNGEERAKGNILERFSAQQFPDLHSELNLSSLELGDSALYFCASSVEAGEDNEQFFGPGTRLTVL.